One and the same sample provided the 20 T cell receptor beta chains below, sequenced in a study of blood T cells in healthy people across ages. Next came a second PCR, run for about 7 to 12 cycles, which used a sample-barcoded 5' primer along with a J-beta primer mix. One entry per CDR3 protein, called by TCRdb with MiXCR from the 5' RACE reads. The table includes some 1,800,000 distinct CDR3 sequences, 39% detected once. The sequenced sample was blood. Receptor source: a human donor in good health.

The chain has TRBV4-1 and TRBJ1-2, with D perhaps matching TRBD1 (6 bases). The V gene's germline CDR1 is MGHRA and CDR2 YSYEKL. CDR3 size: 15 residues. V dropped 4 bases and J dropped 7 bases, with 19 bases sitting between them. CDR3 amino acids: CASSPPAGALVGYTF. Here the CDR3 DNA reads TGCGCCAGCAGCCCCCCCGCGGGGGCACTGGTTGGCTACACCTTC.

This clonotype came up many times. The chain couples TRBV24-1 to TRBJ2-4, with D perhaps assigned TRBD1 or TRBD2 (5 bases each). V was clipped by 7 bases and J by 13 bases, with 19 bases between them. This CDR3 comprises 13 residues. The V gene's germline CDR1 is KGHDR and CDR2 SFDVKD. The CDR3 here is CATSPGQWDVQYF. Here the CDR3 DNA reads TGTGCCACCAGCCCGGGGCAGTGGGATGTGCAGTACTTC.

The chain carries TRBV20-1 and TRBJ2-1; no clear D gene. CDR1 is DFQATT, CDR2 SNEGSKA, per germline (reference sequence). V lost 0 bases and J 8 bases, leaving 17 bases between the germline ends. The CDR3 runs to 15 residues. DNA of the CDR3: TGCAGTGCTAGAGACCCCAACAGTTCCATGGATGAGCAGTTCTTC. This codes for CSARDPNSSMDEQFF.

The chain employs TRBV3-1 and TRBJ2-4; TRBD2 agrees at 7 bases. The CDR3 contains 15 residues. After removal of 5 bases from V and 1 base from J, the junction contained 5 bases not matched to a gene. In germline, CDR1 is LGHDT, CDR2 YNNKEL (reference sequence). CDR3 coding DNA: TGTGCCAGCAGCTCCAGGGAGGGGGCCAAAAACATTCAGTACTTC. This translates into CASSSREGAKNIQYF.

This rearrangement joins TRBV5-5 to TRBJ1-2, with 9 bases that match TRBD1. Trimming at V came to 0 bases and at J to 3 bases, leaving 3 bases not matched to a gene. Per the germline V gene, CDR1 is SGHKS and CDR2 is YYEKEE (reference sequence). The CDR3 runs 15 residues. The CDR3 here is CASSLGDRAHYGYTF. CDR3 in DNA: TGTGCCAGCAGCTTGGGGGACAGGGCTCACTATGGCTACACCTTC.

This clonotype was counted at least ten times. V gene TRBV15 combines with J gene TRBJ2-7; TRBD2 aligns across 7 bases. V dropped 1 base and J dropped 6; count of bases not matched to a gene: 9. The CDR3 is 15 residues long. Germline V CDR1 and CDR2: LNHNV, YYDKDF (reference sequence). The CDR3 DNA reads as TGTGCCACCAGCAGAGCGAGGGAGGGGCTTCTCGAGCAGTACTTC. Protein: CATSRAREGLLEQYF.

This chain connects TRBV20-1 to TRBJ1-2, with D uncertain. Looked up from germline, CDR1 is DFQATT and CDR2 is SNEGSKA (reference sequence). V was trimmed by 4 bases and J by 8 bases, leaving 23 bases between them. The CDR3 contains 15 residues. CDR3 in amino acids: CSATPPGVYKGGYTF. DNA for the CDR3: TGCAGTGCTACCCCTCCCGGCGTTTATAAAGGAGGCTACACCTTC.

The chain uses TRBV5-6 and TRBJ2-7; unclear D gene. The CDR3 is made up of 15 amino acids. V shed 1 base and J shed 0 bases, with 11 bases lying between them. Germline-derived CDR1 and CDR2 are SGHDT and YYEEEE. The CDR3 loop is CASSLLDKSSYEQYF. The CDR3 nucleotides read TGTGCCAGCAGCTTGCTTGACAAGAGCTCCTACGAGCAGTACTTC.

J is TRBJ2-1 and V is TRBV15; tentatively, D is TRBD1 (6 bases). V gave up 1 base and J gave up 5 bases, with 18 bases separating them. Germline CDR1 LNHNV, CDR2 YYDKDF (reference sequence). CDR3 length: 17 residues. The CDR3 DNA is TGTGCCACCAGCAGAGGAGGTTTAAGGGCAGGGGACAATGAGCAGTTCTTC. The encoded protein is CATSRGGLRAGDNEQFF.

The table lists this clonotype with a few counts. The gene calls are TRBV2 and TRBJ2-5; unclear D gene. Germline V lookup: CDR1 SNHLY, CDR2 FYNNEI. Trimming took off 1 base at V and 2 bases at J, with 8 bases between the two ends. The CDR3 is 14 residues long. The CDR3 region is CASSEVTDQETQYF. The CDR3 DNA sequence: TGTGCCAGCAGTGAAGTCACTGATCAAGAGACCCAGTACTTC.

For this clonotype: Compared with germline, one end of the junction differs, possibly owing to a read error. The chain recombines TRBV7-7 with TRBJ2-5; D not certain. This CDR3 is built from 15 residues. The germline V gene has CDR1 SSHAT and CDR2 FNYEAQ (reference sequence). This chain's CDR3 is CASSLTHSDGETQYF. As DNA, the CDR3 is TGTGCTAGCAGCTTGACCCACAGCGACGGGGAGACCCAGTACTTC.

The V and J genes are TRBV7-9 and TRBJ2-7; perhaps TRBD1 as D (5 bases). V shed 4 bases and J shed 5 bases, with 15 bases lying between them. The CDR3 is made up of 14 amino acids. Germline V gives CDR1 SEHNR, CDR2 FQNEAQ (reference sequence). The CDR3 here is CASSSGSPFNEQYF. The DNA for the CDR3 is TGTGCCAGCAGCTCAGGGTCCCCTTTCAACGAGCAGTACTTC. Using reference TRBV7-9 and TRBJ2-7 for the parts outside the CDR3, the full variable domain is DTGVSQNPRHKITKRGQNVTFRCDPISEHNRLYWYRQTLGQGPEFLTYFQNEAQLEKSRLLSDRFSAERPKGSFSTLEIQRTEQGDSAMYLCASSSGSPFNEQYFGPGTRLTVT.

The chain has TRBV27 and TRBJ2-2; D is perhaps TRBD1 (5 bases). V shed 3 bases and J shed 5 bases, with 16 bases lying between them. The CDR3 has 16 residues. CDR1 MNHEY and CDR2 SMNVEV come from the germline V gene (reference sequence). The DNA of the CDR3 is TGTGCCAGCAGTTTTTCTCGACAATCAGGGACCGGGGAGCTGTTTTTT. The encoded protein is CASSFSRQSGTGELFF.

V usage is TRBV5-1 and J usage is TRBJ1-6; D not certain. The germline CDR1 and CDR2 sequences are SGHRS and YFSETQ. The CDR3 is 13 residues long. The germline V and J ends were trimmed by 3 bases and 8 bases, with 9 bases remaining between them. CDR3 bases: TGCGCCAGCAGCTCGGTGGGATATTCACCCCTCCACTTT. Amino acids: CASSSVGYSPLHF. Based on the CDR3 plus reference TRBV5-1 and TRBJ1-6, the full variable domain is KAGVTQTPRYLIKTRGQQVTLSCSPISGHRSVSWYQQTPGQGLQFLFEYFSETQRNKGNFPGRFSGRQFSNSRSEMNVSTLELGDSALYLCASSSVGYSPLHFGNGTRLTVT.

This clonotype appeared many times. This chain uses TRBV6-4 with TRBJ2-1; TRBD1 is a possible D gene (6 bases). Germline V gene data show CDR1 as MRHNA and CDR2 as SNTAGT. The germline V and J ends were trimmed by 3 bases and 4 bases, with 13 bases remaining between them. This CDR3 comprises 15 residues. CDR3 nucleotides: TGTGCCAGCAGTGATGTGTCAGGGGAGTACAATGAGCAGTTCTTC. Amino acid sequence: CASSDVSGEYNEQFF.

V and J are TRBV4-3 and TRBJ1-1, with D hard to call. V was clipped by 0 bases and J by 3 bases, with 8 bases between them. CDR1 is LGHNA, CDR2 YSLEER, per germline. The CDR3 covers 14 residues. The CDR3: CASSQDGRDTEAFF. Here the CDR3 DNA reads TGCGCCAGCAGCCAAGACGGGAGGGACACTGAAGCTTTCTTT.

The chain recombines TRBV20-1 with TRBJ1-2; TRBD1 aligns across 7 bases. Losses at the gene ends were 3 bases for V and 7 bases for J; bases not matched to a gene: 8. Germline CDR1 reads DFQATT; CDR2 reads SNEGSKA (reference sequence). The CDR3 has 13 residues. CDR3 region: CSARGEGAGGYTF. The DNA of the CDR3 is TGCAGTGCTAGGGGTGAGGGGGCCGGTGGCTACACCTTC.

This clonotype was found a few times. V and J are TRBV20-1 and TRBJ2-1, with no clear D. Germline CDR1 is DFQATT and CDR2 is SNEGSKA (reference sequence). The CDR3 covers 14 residues. V was trimmed by 6 bases and J by 9 bases, leaving 21 bases between them. CDR3 sequence: CSAVDPFSETEQFF. Written as DNA, the CDR3 is TGCAGTGCCGTAGACCCTTTCTCGGAAACTGAGCAGTTCTTC.

The chain is built from TRBV21-1 and TRBJ2-7. TRBV21-1 corresponds to a pseudogene. The CDR3 is made up of 13 amino acids. Written as DNA, the CDR3 is TGTGCCAGCAGCAATGGCAGACCCTACGAGCAGGACTTC. Its protein is CASSNGRPYEQDF.

Of note for this clonotype: A read error may account for a junction end that differs from germline. As DNA, the CDR3 is TGTGCCAACAGCTACGTGGGGGGCGACTATGGCTACACCTTC. Translating gives CANSYVGGDYGYTF. The chain employs TRBV7-2 and TRBJ1-2; maybe TRBD1 (6 bases). In germline, CDR1 is SGHTA, CDR2 FQGNSA. The CDR3 length is 14 residues. The full variable domain, in which reference TRBV7-2 and TRBJ1-2 provide the parts outside the CDR3, is GAGVSQSPSNKVTEKGKDVELRCDPISGHTALYWYRQSLGQGLEFLIYFQGNSAPDKSGLPSDRFSAERTGGSVSTLTIQRTQQEDSAVYLCANSYVGGDYGYTFGSGTRLTVV.